These T cell receptor beta chains were read from a single sample in a study of identical twins. TCRdb re-called the 5' RACE reads through MiXCR, storing one row per CDR3 protein. Seen here are some 300,000 distinct CDR3 sequences, about 12% observed once, and the top ten hold roughly 7.8%. This sample also appeared in a second study, on yellow fever vaccine responses in identical twins.

The sample consisted of CD8+ T cells sorted from blood. These receptors all stem from a woman in her late teens or twenties in good health. Both conserved end residues are part of each CDR3. D genes are given only for firm matches. Some rows have no size entry. The others give once, few or many, or a class for an expanded clone.

v_gene,abundance,j_gene,d_gene,CDR3aa,CDR3nt
TRBV5-1,few,TRBJ2-1,.,CASSLKNRDYNEQFF,TGCGCCAGCAGCTTGAAAAACAGGGATTACAATGAGCAGTTCTTC
TRBV7-9,.,TRBJ1-4,TRBD1,CASSLVTTGGEKLFF,TGTGCCAGCAGCTTAGTGACTACAGGGGGAGAAAAACTGTTTTTT
TRBV15,few,TRBJ2-1,TRBD2,CATSPYRLAGDNEQFF,TGTGCCACCAGCCCCTATCGACTAGCGGGAGATAATGAGCAGTTCTTC
TRBV5-1,.,TRBJ2-1,TRBD1,CASSLGGTGAAEQFF,TGCGCCAGCAGCTTGGGGGGGACAGGGGCGGCTGAGCAGTTCTTC
TRBV28,few,TRBJ1-1,.,CASSLGAVTEAFF,TGTGCCAGCAGTTTGGGGGCGGTCACTGAAGCTTTCTTT
TRBV20-1,few,TRBJ2-1,TRBD2,CRARDFRTSGGSSYNEQFF,TGCAGAGCTAGAGATTTCCGGACTAGCGGGGGGAGCTCCTACAATGAGCAGTTCTTC
TRBV11-2,.,TRBJ2-1,TRBD2,CASSLTRGLAGGPGNEQFF,TGTGCCAGCAGCTTAACACGGGGACTAGCGGGAGGGCCTGGGAATGAGCAGTTCTTC
TRBV5-1,.,TRBJ1-2,TRBD1,CASSSTGANYGYTF,TGCGCCAGCAGCTCGACAGGGGCTAACTATGGCTACACCTTC
TRBV9,.,TRBJ1-1,.,CASSGPGQNTEAFF,TGTGCCAGCAGCGGCCCGGGACAGAACACTGAAGCTTTCTTT
TRBV5-1,few,TRBJ2-1,.,CASTWRGEGRDEQFF,TGCGCCAGCACCTGGAGGGGGGAGGGCCGCGATGAGCAGTTCTTC
TRBV24-1,few,TRBJ2-2,.,CATSDLSPGTGELFF,TGTGCCACCAGTGATTTAAGCCCAGGGACCGGGGAGCTGTTTTTT
TRBV2,.,TRBJ2-7,.,CAGGEGSSYEQYF,TGTGCCGGGGGCGAGGGGAGCTCCTACGAGCAGTACTTC
TRBV28,few,TRBJ1-5,.,CASIPGGGGQPQHF,TGTGCCAGCATTCCCGGGGGGGGAGGTCAGCCCCAGCATTTT
TRBV2,.,TRBJ1-4,.,CASSRTEMREKLFF,TGTGCCAGCAGTAGGACGGAAATGCGGGAAAAACTGTTTTTT
TRBV7-9,few,TRBJ1-2,.,CASSLGGGGYGYTF,TGTGCCAGCAGCTTAGGGGGAGGAGGATATGGCTACACCTTC
TRBV10-2,.,TRBJ2-1,TRBD2,CASSGGLAGFNEQFF,TGCGCCAGCAGTGGGGGACTAGCGGGATTCAATGAGCAGTTCTTC
TRBV11-2,many,TRBJ2-3,.,CASSLDGPTDTQYF,TGTGCCAGCAGCTTAGACGGACCCACAGATACGCAGTATTTT
TRBV12-3/TRBV12-4,many,TRBJ2-5,.,CASSPGNQETQYF,TGTGCCAGCAGCCCAGGGAATCAAGAGACCCAGTACTTC
TRBV20-1,many,TRBJ2-1,TRBD2,CSARDPGGPHNEQFF,TGCAGTGCTAGAGATCCGGGAGGGCCCCACAATGAGCAGTTCTTC
TRBV5-1,few,TRBJ2-1,.,CASWRDPSSYNEQFF,TGCGCCAGCTGGCGGGACCCGAGCTCCTACAATGAGCAGTTCTTC
TRBV19,few,TRBJ2-7,.,CASSIDQATPTYEQYF,TGTGCCAGTAGTATAGATCAGGCAACGCCTACCTACGAGCAGTACTTC
TRBV29-1,.,TRBJ2-3,.,CSVDRGTDTQYF,TGCAGCGTTGACAGGGGCACAGATACGCAGTATTTT
TRBV27,.,TRBJ2-5,TRBD2,CASSSATTGTSGQETQYF,TGTGCCAGCAGTTCAGCCACAACTGGGACTAGCGGCCAAGAGACCCAGTACTTC
TRBV13,.,TRBJ2-5,TRBD2,CASSQPGLAVRETQYF,TGTGCCAGCAGCCAACCGGGACTAGCGGTCCGAGAGACCCAGTACTTC
TRBV28,few,TRBJ2-5,TRBD1,CASSLSRDRVEETQYF,TGTGCCAGCAGCCTCTCCCGGGACAGAGTTGAAGAGACCCAGTACTTC
TRBV28,.,TRBJ2-1,TRBD2,CASSSTTTSGITTYNEQFF,TGTGCCAGCAGTTCAACCACCACTAGCGGGATTACAACCTACAATGAGCAGTTCTTC
TRBV7-7,.,TRBJ2-5,.,CASSLVPAGPETQYF,TGTGCCAGCAGCTTAGTGCCGGCAGGTCCGGAGACCCAGTACTTC
TRBV5-1,few,TRBJ1-2,.,CASSLGQAADYTF,TGCGCCAGCAGCTTGGGCCAGGCGGCGGACTACACCTTC
TRBV7-9,many,TRBJ1-4,TRBD1,CASSPRQGNEKLFF,TGTGCCAGCAGCCCACGACAGGGTAATGAAAAACTGTTTTTT
TRBV5-1,.,TRBJ1-1,TRBD1,CASSFNRGNTEAFF,TGCGCCAGCAGCTTTAACAGGGGGAACACTGAAGCTTTCTTT
TRBV2,.,TRBJ2-1,TRBD1,CASSGAPGQTYNEQFF,TGTGCCAGCAGCGGTGCGCCGGGACAGACTTACAATGAGCAGTTCTTC
TRBV7-8,few,TRBJ2-5,.,CASSPQGPFDQYF,TGTGCCAGCAGCCCCCAGGGACCATTCGACCAGTACTTC
TRBV2,few,TRBJ2-7,.,CASETTYEQYF,TGTGCCAGCGAGACTACCTACGAGCAGTACTTC
TRBV4-1,.,TRBJ2-1,.,CASSQSLWDSYNEQFF,TGCGCCAGCAGCCAAAGTTTGTGGGACTCCTACAATGAGCAGTTCTTC
TRBV6-1,few,TRBJ2-1,TRBD2,CASLPIAGGYNEQFF,TGTGCCAGCTTACCCATAGCGGGGGGATACAATGAGCAGTTCTTC
TRBV4-1,few,TRBJ1-4,.,CASSLRGEKLFF,TGCGCCAGCAGCTTAAGAGGGGAAAAACTGTTTTTT
TRBV20-1,.,TRBJ2-5,.,CSARDPLGGEETQYF,TGCAGTGCTAGAGACCCCCTTGGGGGCGAAGAGACCCAGTACTTC
TRBV27,.,TRBJ2-7,.,CASSLWVRARIGEQYF,TGTGCCAGCAGTTTATGGGTCAGGGCGAGAATTGGGGAGCAGTACTTC
TRBV28,few,TRBJ1-2,.,CASSYLGTNYGYTF,TGTGCCAGCAGTTATCTGGGTACTAACTATGGCTACACCTTC
TRBV28,few,TRBJ2-1,.,CASSSYEQFF,TGTGCCAGCAGCTCCTATGAGCAGTTCTTC